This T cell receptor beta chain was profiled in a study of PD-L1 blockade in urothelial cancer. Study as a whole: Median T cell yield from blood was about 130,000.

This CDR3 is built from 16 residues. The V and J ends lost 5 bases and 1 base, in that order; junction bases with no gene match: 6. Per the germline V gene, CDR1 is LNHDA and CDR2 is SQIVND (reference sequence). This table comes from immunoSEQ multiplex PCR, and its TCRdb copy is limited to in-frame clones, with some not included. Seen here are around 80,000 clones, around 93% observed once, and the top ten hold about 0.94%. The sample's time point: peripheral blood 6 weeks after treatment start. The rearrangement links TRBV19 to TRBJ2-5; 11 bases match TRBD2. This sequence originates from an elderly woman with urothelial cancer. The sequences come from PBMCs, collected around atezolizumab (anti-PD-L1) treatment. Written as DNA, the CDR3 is TGTGCCAGTAGTCTAGCGGGAGGCATACTCCAAGAGACCCAGTACTTC. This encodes CASSLAGGILQETQYF.